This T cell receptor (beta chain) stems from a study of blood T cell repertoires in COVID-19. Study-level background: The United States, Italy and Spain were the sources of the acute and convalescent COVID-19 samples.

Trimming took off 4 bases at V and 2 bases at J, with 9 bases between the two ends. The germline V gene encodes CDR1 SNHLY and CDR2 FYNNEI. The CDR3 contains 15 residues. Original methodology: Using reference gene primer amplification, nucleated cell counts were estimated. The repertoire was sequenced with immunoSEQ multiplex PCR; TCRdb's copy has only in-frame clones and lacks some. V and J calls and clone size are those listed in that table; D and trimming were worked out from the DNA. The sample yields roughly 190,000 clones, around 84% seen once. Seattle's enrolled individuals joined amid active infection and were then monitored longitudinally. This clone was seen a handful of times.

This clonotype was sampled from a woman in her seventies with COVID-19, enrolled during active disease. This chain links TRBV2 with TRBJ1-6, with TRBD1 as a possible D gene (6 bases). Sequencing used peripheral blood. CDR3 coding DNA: TGTGCCAGCAGTGGAGGACAGACCTATAATTCACCCCTCCACTTT. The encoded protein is CASSGGQTYNSPLHF.